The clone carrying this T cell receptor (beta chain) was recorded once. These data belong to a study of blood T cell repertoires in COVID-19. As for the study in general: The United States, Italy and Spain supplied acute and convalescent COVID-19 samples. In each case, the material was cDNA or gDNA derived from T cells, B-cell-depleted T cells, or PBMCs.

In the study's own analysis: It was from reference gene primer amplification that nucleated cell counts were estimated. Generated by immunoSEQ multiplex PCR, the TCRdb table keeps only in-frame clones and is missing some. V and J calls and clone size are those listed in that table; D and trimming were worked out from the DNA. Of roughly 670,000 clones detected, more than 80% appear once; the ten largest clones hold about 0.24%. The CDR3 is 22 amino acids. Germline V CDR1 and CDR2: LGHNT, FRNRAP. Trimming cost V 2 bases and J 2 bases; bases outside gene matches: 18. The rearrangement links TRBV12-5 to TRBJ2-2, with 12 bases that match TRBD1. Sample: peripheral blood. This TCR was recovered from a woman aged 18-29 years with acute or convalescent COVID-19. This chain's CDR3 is CASGLPSPTGTGGRSNTGELFF. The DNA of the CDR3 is TGTGCTAGTGGTTTGCCGTCCCCGACCGGGACAGGGGGCCGTAGTAACACCGGGGAGCTGTTTTTT.